The 23 T cell receptor beta chains presented below share a single source sample, sequenced in a study of cytomegalovirus exposure and HLA in healthy donors. The PCR ran on 60 Vbeta and 13 Jbeta primers. Clones were sequenced by immunoSEQ multiplex PCR, and TCRdb holds only the in-frame ones, with some missing. The sample has 130,000 or so clones; approximately 8.8% are singletons. Specimen: PBMCs. These receptor sequences come from a man aged 40-49 years in good health and CMV-seronegative.

Remarks on this clone: The CDR3 ends on some other residue instead of the conserved phenylalanine or tryptophan, so this is likely a read error. V is TRBV5-6 and J is TRBJ1-3; no firm D call. This CDR3 region has 14 residues. The V and J ends lost 3 bases and 4 bases respectively, with 11 bases between them. Germline V lookup: CDR1 SGHDT, CDR2 YYEEEE. CDR3 DNA sequence: TGTGCCAGCAGCTCTGTCGGTGCGGGAAACACCATATATTTG. Amino acid sequence: CASSSVGAGNTIYL.

This CDR3 is CASSNRDRGSYEQYF. Written as DNA, the CDR3 is TGTGCCAGCAGCAATCGGGACAGGGGTTCCTACGAGCAGTACTTC. J is TRBJ2-7 and V is TRBV21-1; the D call of TRBD1 is as the table states it, not checked on the DNA. TRBV21-1 is recorded as a pseudogene. The CDR3 runs 15 residues.

This chain links TRBV2 with TRBJ1-2; 7 bases line up with TRBD1. Germline CDR1 reads SNHLY; CDR2 reads FYNNEI. The J segment lost 7 bases and the V segment lost 7 bases, leaving 12 bases of the junction unmatched. The CDR3 totals 14 residues. CDR3 DNA sequence: TGTGCCAGCATACCAGACAGGGAGAGGGGTGGCTACACCTTC. Translating gives CASIPDRERGGYTF.

The chain recombines TRBV5-6 with TRBJ2-5; D unresolved. CDR3 length: 12 residues. V dropped 6 bases and J dropped 4 bases, with 10 bases sitting between them. Germline-derived CDR1 and CDR2 are SGHDT and YYEEEE. As DNA, the CDR3 is TGTGCCAGCATGAGCTACCCAGAGACCCAGTACTTC. It is translated as CASMSYPETQYF.

CDR3 bases: TGTGCCTGGAAGCCGGGGGCCTACGAGCAGTACTTC. Its translation: CAWKPGAYEQYF. The chain has TRBV30 and TRBJ2-7, with D perhaps TRBD2 (6 bases). This CDR3 is built from 12 residues. V gave up 4 bases and J gave up 2 bases, with 9 bases separating them. Germline CDR1 reads GTSNPN; CDR2 reads SVGIG (reference sequence). The variable domain in full, completed from reference TRBV30 and TRBJ2-7, reads SQTIHQWPATLVQPVGSPLSLECTVEGTSNPNLYWYRQAAGRGLQLLFYSVGIGQISSEVPQNLSASRPQDRQFILSSKKLLLSDSGFYLCAWKPGAYEQYFGPGTRLTVT.

A few counts support this clone. This chain joins TRBV29-1 and TRBJ1-1; 10 bases are a match to TRBD1. The CDR3 extends over 14 amino acids. Trimming cost V 4 bases and J 6 bases; bases outside gene matches: 8. CDR1 SQVTM and CDR2 ANQGSEA come from the germline V gene. The CDR3 here is CSVAKWGQGPEAFF. In nucleotides, the CDR3 is TGCAGCGTTGCAAAATGGGGACAGGGGCCTGAAGCTTTCTTT.

This clone appeared a few times. The chain joins TRBV5-1 to TRBJ2-1, with TRBD2 as a possible D gene (6 bases). Per germline, CDR1 SGHRS and CDR2 YFSETQ. The CDR3 has 17 amino acids. V was trimmed by 5 bases and J by 2 bases, leaving 20 bases between them. The CDR3 DNA sequence: TGCGCCAGCAGGCCTCGATACGGGGGTGGGCCCTACAATGAGCAGTTCTTC. Translation gives CASRPRYGGGPYNEQFF.

V usage is TRBV11-2 and J usage is TRBJ2-1; 7 bases agree with TRBD2. The ends lost 5 bases at V and 8 bases at J; junction bases unmatched: 6. The CDR3 contains 13 residues. The germline V gene encodes CDR1 SGHAT and CDR2 FQNNGV. The CDR3 loop reads CASSILASHEQFF. In DNA, the CDR3 is TGTGCCAGCAGCATACTAGCGTCCCATGAGCAGTTCTTC.

CDR3: CASSFLLNTEAFF. CDR3 bases: TGTGCCAGCAGCTTCCTACTGAACACTGAAGCTTTCTTT. The genes are TRBV5-4 and TRBJ1-1; D remains unclear. The CDR3 runs to 13 residues. Germline-derived CDR1 and CDR2 are SGHNT and YYREEE (reference sequence). Trimming stripped 2 bases from V and 0 bases from J, with 5 bases between.

The rearrangement links TRBV28 to TRBJ1-5, with D possibly matching TRBD1 (5 bases). The CDR3 consists of 16 residues. V was pared by 2 bases and J by 0 bases, with 11 bases between. Germline V lookup: CDR1 MDHEN, CDR2 SYDVKM. The CDR3 DNA reads as TGTGCCAGCAGTTTAGGGAAAGGGGATAGCAATCAGCCCCAGCATTTT. This encodes CASSLGKGDSNQPQHF.

The table lists this clone with a few counts. The chain joins TRBV2 to TRBJ2-1; 9 bases agree with TRBD2. Germline V gene data show CDR1 as SNHLY and CDR2 as FYNNEI. Trimming took 10 bases from V and 1 from J; bases not matched to a gene: 5. The CDR3 runs 14 residues. The CDR3 reads CAKGAGGSYNEQFF. In nucleotides, the CDR3 is TGTGCCAAAGGTGCGGGGGGGTCCTACAATGAGCAGTTCTTC.

This clone showed up just a few times. This sequence joins TRBV27 and TRBJ1-5; possible D gene TRBD1, 5 bases. CDR1 is MNHEY and CDR2 is SMNVEV in the germline V gene (reference sequence). This CDR3 has 14 residues. The germline V and J ends were trimmed by 4 bases and 4 bases, with 11 bases remaining between them. The CDR3 spells CASSSRRTNQPQHF. CDR3 DNA: TGTGCCAGCAGTTCTCGAAGGACAAATCAGCCCCAGCATTTT.

There are a few counts of this clone. The chain links TRBV6-1 to TRBJ2-2, with D possibly being TRBD1 (5 bases). V was trimmed by 6 bases and J by 7 bases, leaving 18 bases between them. Germline CDR1 is MNHNS and CDR2 is SASEGT. The CDR3 is 15 amino acids. CDR3 loop: CASSRIGDYIGELFF. CDR3 DNA: TGTGCCAGCAGCCGAATAGGGGATTACATCGGGGAGCTGTTTTTT.

This clone showed up just a few times. The chain recombines TRBV2 with TRBJ2-1; 9 bases fit TRBD2. This CDR3 has 13 residues. Germline CDR1 reads SNHLY; CDR2 reads FYNNEI. V lost 7 bases, J lost 5 bases, and 3 bases stayed unmatched. The CDR3 bases are TGTGCCAGCATGGGACTAGCCCACAATGAGCAGTTCTTC. Translated, it gives CASMGLAHNEQFF.

In its sample, this clone was seen a few times. The rearrangement uses TRBV18 and TRBJ2-6, with 10 bases aligning to TRBD2. Germline V gene data show CDR1 as KGHSH and CDR2 as LQKENI. The CDR3 length is 17 residues. J lost 4 bases, V lost 5 bases, and 8 bases had no gene match. In nucleotides, the CDR3 is TGTGCCAGCTCAAAGAGCGGGGGGGCCGGAGGGGCCAACGTCCTGACTTTC. As protein: CASSKSGGAGGANVLTF.

The genes are TRBV6-1 and TRBJ2-7; D remains unclear. The CDR3 covers 13 residues. V lost 5 bases, J lost 3 bases, and 11 bases lay in between. Germline lookup yields CDR1 MNHNS and CDR2 SASEGT. The DNA of the CDR3 is TGTGCCAGCAGTCTCGAAGCGTTCTACGAGCAGTACTTC. Translating it yields CASSLEAFYEQYF.

The rearrangement uses TRBV5-1 and TRBJ1-2, with 10 bases lining up with TRBD1. Germline CDR1 SGHRS, CDR2 YFSETQ. The CDR3 covers 15 residues. J gave up 5 bases and V 0 bases, and 4 bases lay outside the gene matches. The DNA for the CDR3 is TGCGCCAGCAGCTTGGCCGGGACAGGGGTATATGGCTACACCTTC. Protein product: CASSLAGTGVYGYTF.

This clone has more than one count but fewer than ten. CDR3 DNA: TGCGCCAGCAGCCGAAGGGACAAACCCTACGAGCAGTACTTC. This sequence encodes CASSRRDKPYEQYF. This rearrangement joins TRBV5-1 to TRBJ2-7, with D possibly matching TRBD1 (6 bases). The CDR3 contains 14 residues. V lost 4 bases, J lost 2 bases, and 13 bases lay in between. Per the germline V gene, CDR1 is SGHRS and CDR2 is YFSETQ.

V gene TRBV6-5 combines with J gene TRBJ2-5, with 8 positions matching TRBD1. The J call is in doubt because the DNA end fits TRBJ2-7 better. This CDR3 has 14 amino acids. Germline CDR1 reads MNHEY; CDR2 reads SVGAGI. Here the CDR3 reads CASSPTGVVYEQYF. The CDR3 bases are TGTGCCAGCAGCCCGACAGGGGTGGTATACGAGCAGTACTTC.

This chain links TRBV7-2 with TRBJ2-1, with 8 bases fitting TRBD2. Germline V CDR1 and CDR2: SGHTA, FQGNSA. With 0 bases clipped from V and 9 bases from J, the junction kept 10 bases outside the gene matches. The CDR3 is 16 amino acids. The chain's CDR3 is CASSLAAAGELGEQFF. The CDR3 DNA reads TGTGCCAGCAGCTTAGCGGCAGCGGGGGAATTGGGTGAGCAGTTCTTC.

The chain uses TRBV6-5 and TRBJ1-1; unclear D gene. Deletions cut 5 bases from V and 6 bases from J, with 10 bases between. The CDR3 consists of 12 residues. Germline V CDR1 and CDR2: MNHEY, SVGAGI. The CDR3 DNA reads TGTGCCAGCAGTCGTGGGCGGGCTGAAGCTTTCTTT. Translated, it gives CASSRGRAEAFF.

This rearrangement joins TRBV7-8 to TRBJ1-3; perhaps TRBD1 as D (5 bases). CDR3 length: 15 amino acids. Germline V gives CDR1 SGHVS, CDR2 FQNEAQ. The V end was cut by 4 bases, the J end by 4 bases, with 14 bases between. The CDR3 region is CASSWNPWGGNTIYF. CDR3 in DNA: TGTGCCAGCAGCTGGAATCCTTGGGGCGGAAACACCATATATTTT.

This clone was observed a few times. This chain uses TRBV19 with TRBJ1-1, with D possibly TRBD1 on 5 matching bases. The V and J ends lost 7 bases and 0 bases respectively, with 12 bases between them. Germline V lookup: CDR1 LNHDA, CDR2 SQIVND (reference sequence). This CDR3 spans 14 amino acids. The CDR3 is CASTDKKMNTEAFF. DNA for the CDR3: TGTGCCAGTACGGACAAAAAGATGAACACTGAAGCTTTCTTT.